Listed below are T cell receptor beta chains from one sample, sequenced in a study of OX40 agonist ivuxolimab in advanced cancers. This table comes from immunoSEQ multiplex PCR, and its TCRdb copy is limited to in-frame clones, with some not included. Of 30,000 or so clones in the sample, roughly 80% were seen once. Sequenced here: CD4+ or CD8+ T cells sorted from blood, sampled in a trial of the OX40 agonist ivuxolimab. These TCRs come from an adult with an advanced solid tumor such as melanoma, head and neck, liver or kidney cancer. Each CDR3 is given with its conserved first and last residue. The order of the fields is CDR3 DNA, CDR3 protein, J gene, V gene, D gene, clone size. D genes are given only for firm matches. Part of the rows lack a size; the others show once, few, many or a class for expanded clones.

CDR3nt: TGTGCCAGCAGCGCCGTGACAGAGCGGGCTAACTATGGCTACACCTTC
CDR3aa: CASSAVTERANYGYTF
j_gene: TRBJ1-2
v_gene: TRBV5-4
d_gene: -
abundance: -

CDR3nt: TGTGCCAGCAGCCAAGATACTAGCGGGAGGCTCTCCTACGAGCAGTACTTC
CDR3aa: CASSQDTSGRLSYEQYF
j_gene: TRBJ2-7
v_gene: TRBV4-2
d_gene: TRBD2
abundance: -

CDR3nt: TGTGCCAGCAGCTTAGATGGACTAGCGGGATTCAATGAGCAGTTCTTC
CDR3aa: CASSLDGLAGFNEQFF
j_gene: TRBJ2-1
v_gene: TRBV11-3
d_gene: TRBD2
abundance: -

CDR3nt: TGTGCCTGGAGTTGGGGGGGCCGGGAGCAGTACTTC
CDR3aa: CAWSWGGREQYF
j_gene: TRBJ2-5
v_gene: TRBV30
d_gene: -
abundance: -

CDR3nt: TGTGCCAGCAGCTTGCTTGGGGGACAGGCGTTCTACGAGCAGTACTTC
CDR3aa: CASSLLGGQAFYEQYF
j_gene: TRBJ2-7
v_gene: TRBV11-2
d_gene: TRBD1
abundance: -

CDR3nt: TGCGCCAGCAGCCAAGATTACGGGGGGACAGATACGCAGTATTTT
CDR3aa: CASSQDYGGTDTQYF
j_gene: TRBJ2-3
v_gene: TRBV4-3
d_gene: TRBD2
abundance: once

CDR3nt: TGTGCCAGCAGCTGGATGAACGAGCAGTACTTC
CDR3aa: CASSWMNEQYF
j_gene: TRBJ2-7
v_gene: TRBV7-9
d_gene: -
abundance: -

CDR3nt: TGTGCCTACCAAAAATCGGGCGGCGGCGAAGCTTTCTTT
CDR3aa: CAYQKSGGGEAFF
j_gene: TRBJ1-1
v_gene: TRBV5-4
d_gene: -
abundance: once

CDR3nt: TGTGCCAGCAGCAAAGCGCCTTGCGGGGGCCAAGAGACCCAGTACTTC
CDR3aa: CASSKAPCGGQETQYF
j_gene: TRBJ2-5
v_gene: TRBV21-1
d_gene: -
abundance: -

CDR3nt: TGTGCCAGCAGTATTCAGACCACAGATACGCAGTATTTT
CDR3aa: CASSIQTTDTQYF
j_gene: TRBJ2-3
v_gene: TRBV28
d_gene: -
abundance: -

CDR3nt: TGTGCCTGGGACGGGAGCGGGGGCCTGGAGCAGTACTTC
CDR3aa: CAWDGSGGLEQYF
j_gene: TRBJ2-7
v_gene: TRBV30
d_gene: TRBD2
abundance: -

CDR3nt: TGTGCCAGCAGCCCAGCGGGGGGGCTTCACAATGAGCAGTTCTTC
CDR3aa: CASSPAGGLHNEQFF
j_gene: TRBJ2-1
v_gene: TRBV7-6
d_gene: TRBD2
abundance: -

CDR3nt: TGTGCCAACCTAGCGGGGGGTTACAATGAGCAGTTCTTC
CDR3aa: CANLAGGYNEQFF
j_gene: TRBJ2-1
v_gene: TRBV2
d_gene: TRBD2
abundance: -

CDR3nt: TGCAGCGTTGAAGACTGGGCCAATCATGATGAAAGAGGCTATGGCTACACCTTC
CDR3aa: CSVEDWANHDERGYGYTF
j_gene: TRBJ1-2
v_gene: TRBV29-1
d_gene: -
abundance: -

CDR3nt: TGCACCTTCTTCAGTTCACCCCTCCACTTT
CDR3aa: CTFFSSPLHF
j_gene: TRBJ1-6
v_gene: TRBV1
d_gene: -
abundance: -

CDR3nt: TGCGCCAGCAGCCCCGGGACTAGCCCCTACAATGAGCAGTTCTTC
CDR3aa: CASSPGTSPYNEQFF
j_gene: TRBJ2-1
v_gene: TRBV5-1
d_gene: TRBD2
abundance: many

CDR3nt: TGTGCCAGTAGTATAGGAAGGGGGATCTACGAGCAGTACTTC
CDR3aa: CASSIGRGIYEQYF
j_gene: TRBJ2-7
v_gene: TRBV19
d_gene: -
abundance: -

CDR3nt: TGTGCCAGCACCCCGGGCTCTACGGGAACTGAAGCTTTCTTT
CDR3aa: CASTPGSTGTEAFF
j_gene: TRBJ1-1
v_gene: TRBV4-2
d_gene: -
abundance: -

CDR3nt: TGTGCCAGCAGCTTAGTGCCCCCTATAATAGCTAACTATGGCTACACCTTC
CDR3aa: CASSLVPPIIANYGYTF
j_gene: TRBJ1-2
v_gene: TRBV7-6
d_gene: -
abundance: -

CDR3nt: TGTGCCAGCAGCCCACTTCGATCAGCTGAGCAGTTCTTC
CDR3aa: CASSPLRSAEQFF
j_gene: TRBJ2-1
v_gene: TRBV9
d_gene: -
abundance: once

CDR3nt: TGTGCCAGCAGCTCGCAGAAGGAGTTACGACATCTCCTCAATCAGCCCCAGCATTTT
CDR3aa: CASSSQKELRHLLNQPQHF
j_gene: TRBJ1-5
v_gene: TRBV11-2
d_gene: -
abundance: once

CDR3nt: TGTGCCAGCAGTCCACAGGGTTGGAACACTGAAGCTTTCTTT
CDR3aa: CASSPQGWNTEAFF
j_gene: TRBJ1-1
v_gene: TRBV28
d_gene: -
abundance: -

CDR3nt: TGTGCCAGCAGCAGCCTCGAACTAGCGGAATCCTACGAGCAGTACTTC
CDR3aa: CASSSLELAESYEQYF
j_gene: TRBJ2-7
v_gene: TRBV7-8
d_gene: TRBD2
abundance: -

CDR3nt: TGCGCCAGCAGCCAGAGTCTAGCTTACAATGAGCAGTTCTTC
CDR3aa: CASSQSLAYNEQFF
j_gene: TRBJ2-1
v_gene: TRBV4-1
d_gene: -
abundance: -

CDR3nt: TGTGCCAGCAGCTCTGGACAGGGAAGCAATCAGCCCCAGCATTTT
CDR3aa: CASSSGQGSNQPQHF
j_gene: TRBJ1-5
v_gene: TRBV5-5
d_gene: TRBD1
abundance: few

CDR3nt: TGTGCCAGCAGCTTAGGGGTAGCGGGAGTTAAATCCAATGAGCAGTTCTTC
CDR3aa: CASSLGVAGVKSNEQFF
j_gene: TRBJ2-1
v_gene: TRBV11-2
d_gene: TRBD2
abundance: few

CDR3nt: TGTGCCAGCAGCTTATTAGCCTCCTACAATGAGCAGTTCTTC
CDR3aa: CASSLLASYNEQFF
j_gene: TRBJ2-1
v_gene: TRBV7-9
d_gene: -
abundance: -

CDR3nt: TGCAGCGTTGCTGAAGGGAATCAGCCCCAGCATTTT
CDR3aa: CSVAEGNQPQHF
j_gene: TRBJ1-5
v_gene: TRBV29-1
d_gene: -
abundance: once

CDR3nt: TGTGCCAGCAGTCTGACACGTACAGATACGCAGTATTTT
CDR3aa: CASSLTRTDTQYF
j_gene: TRBJ2-3
v_gene: TRBV27
d_gene: -
abundance: -

CDR3nt: TGTGCCAGCAGCTCCCAGCGAAATGGCTACACCTTC
CDR3aa: CASSSQRNGYTF
j_gene: TRBJ1-2
v_gene: TRBV5-4
d_gene: -
abundance: -

CDR3nt: TGTGCCAGCAGCCCTCTAGTGGGAATGACAGATACGCAGTATTTT
CDR3aa: CASSPLVGMTDTQYF
j_gene: TRBJ2-3
v_gene: TRBV27
d_gene: -
abundance: -